One and the same sample provided the 27 T cell receptor beta chains below, sequenced in a study of blood T cell repertoires in COVID-19. This table comes from immunoSEQ multiplex PCR, and its TCRdb copy is limited to in-frame clones, with some not included. The sample lists some 230,000 clones; less than 90% were seen once. Sequenced input: peripheral blood. The receptors were gathered from a woman aged 55-69 years who had recovered from COVID-19.

This rearrangement joins TRBV5-6 to TRBJ2-7; D is possibly TRBD2 (6 bases). The CDR3 runs to 16 residues. Germline V gene lookup returns CDR1 SGHDT and CDR2 YYEEEE. Trimming removed 6 bases at V and 0 bases at J, with 19 bases between. CDR3 sequence (DNA): TGTGCCAGCACCCAACCGGGGGAGGCGGACTCCTACGAGCAGTACTTC. Translation gives CASTQPGEADSYEQYF. The full variable domain, completed using reference TRBV5-6 and TRBJ2-7, is DAGVTQSPTHLIKTRGQQVTLRCSPKSGHDTVSWYQQALGQGPQFIFQYYEEEERQRGNFPDRFSGHQFPNYSSELNVNALLLGDSALYLCASTQPGEADSYEQYFGPGTRLTVT.

This clone appeared once. The J gene is TRBJ2-5, the V gene TRBV27, with TRBD1 matching over 7 bases. The CDR3 length is 14 residues. CDR1 MNHEY and CDR2 SMNVEV come from the germline V gene (reference sequence). Losses at the gene ends were 4 bases for V and 0 bases for J; bases not matched to a gene: 2. The CDR3 is CASSWGTDQETQYF. The CDR3, as DNA: TGTGCCAGCAGTTGGGGGACAGACCAAGAGACCCAGTACTTC.

The chain uses TRBV6-5 and TRBJ1-5, with D perhaps TRBD1 (6 bases). This CDR3 spans 14 amino acids. The germline CDR1 and CDR2 sequences are MNHEY and SVGAGI. V gave up 7 bases and J gave up 0 bases, with 10 bases separating them. The CDR3 is CASTGTISNQPQHF. CDR3 in DNA: TGTGCCAGCACAGGGACAATTAGCAATCAGCCCCAGCATTTT.

The J gene is TRBJ2-5, the V gene TRBV4-3; TRBD1 matches at 10 bases. Germline V gene sequence: CDR1 LGHNA, CDR2 YSLEER. V gave up 3 bases and J gave up 5 bases; unmatched junction bases: 12. The CDR3 consists of 17 residues. This chain's CDR3 is CASSQGSGTGDRETQYF. In nucleotides, the CDR3 is TGCGCCAGCAGCCAGGGAAGTGGGACAGGGGATAGGGAGACCCAGTACTTC.

This chain uses TRBV6-5 with TRBJ2-3; 7 nucleotides match TRBD2. The CDR3 extends over 12 amino acids. The V gene's germline CDR1 is MNHEY and CDR2 SVGAGI. V lost 11 bases and J lost 3; bases outside the gene matches: 5. The chain's CDR3 is CASARGTDTQYF. The CDR3 nucleotides read TGTGCCTCGGCGCGGGGGACAGATACGCAGTATTTT.

The CDR3 nucleotides read TGTGCCAGCAGTCCCCTCGGGCGGCAACCCAGGGGCACAGATACGCAGTATTTT. This codes for CASSPLGRQPRGTDTQYF. The chain joins TRBV27 to TRBJ2-3; tentatively, D is TRBD1 (5 bases). Trimming removed 5 bases at V and 1 base at J, with 22 bases between. This CDR3 has 18 residues. The V gene's germline CDR1 is MNHEY and CDR2 SMNVEV (reference sequence).

The chain uses TRBV18 and TRBJ2-2; 7 bases are shared with TRBD2. Germline CDR1 reads KGHSH; CDR2 reads LQKENI. V lost 3 bases and J lost 0; bases outside the gene matches: 4. The length of the CDR3 is 16 residues. The CDR3 protein is CASSPSAGTNTGELFF. CDR3 DNA sequence: TGTGCCAGCTCACCTTCAGCGGGGACGAACACCGGGGAGCTGTTTTTT.

The V call is TRBV10-3, the J call TRBJ2-3; 14 bases fit TRBD2. Germline V gene sequence: CDR1 ENHRY, CDR2 SYGVKD. After removal of 8 bases from V and 1 base from J, the junction contained 2 bases not matched to a gene. The CDR3 runs 15 residues. The CDR3 loop is CAILTSGGGTDTQYF. CDR3 in DNA: TGTGCCATCTTGACTAGCGGGGGGGGCACAGATACGCAGTATTTT.

On this clone itself: Other DNA sequences of this sample code for an identical CDR3. This chain connects TRBV2 to TRBJ2-7; 7 positions agree with TRBD2. V lost 6 bases, J lost 2 bases, and 1 base stayed unmatched. This CDR3 spans 12 amino acids. The germline gives CDR1 SNHLY, CDR2 FYNNEI. This chain's CDR3 is CASSSGTYEQYF. Here the CDR3 DNA reads TGTGCCAGCAGCAGCGGGACCTACGAGCAGTACTTC.

The chain links TRBV9 to TRBJ2-1; D unclear. CDR3 length: 16 amino acids. Germline assignment: CDR1 SGDLS and CDR2 YYNGEE. V was shortened by 1 base and J by 6 bases, with 17 bases between the two germline ends. The CDR3 loop is CASSVWAVGTFNEQFF. The CDR3 DNA sequence: TGTGCCAGCAGCGTATGGGCCGTTGGAACATTCAATGAGCAGTTCTTC.

The chain employs TRBV19 and TRBJ1-5; D gene unclear. V gave up 1 base and J gave up 2 bases, with 15 bases separating them. The CDR3 is 17 amino acids. Germline V gene lookup returns CDR1 LNHDA and CDR2 SQIVND (reference sequence). CDR3 sequence reads: CASSIVVGPVGNQPQHF. As DNA, the CDR3 is TGTGCCAGTAGTATAGTGGTGGGCCCTGTGGGCAATCAGCCCCAGCATTTT.

This clone has ten or more counts. V usage is TRBV5-5 and J usage is TRBJ1-1, with D possibly matching TRBD1 (5 bases). V lost 4 bases, J lost 4 bases, and 17 bases lay in between. Per the germline V gene, CDR1 is SGHKS and CDR2 is YYEKEE (reference sequence). The CDR3 is made up of 15 amino acids. CDR3 protein: CASSARQPFGTEAFF. The CDR3 DNA reads TGTGCCAGCAGCGCCCGACAGCCGTTCGGCACTGAAGCTTTCTTT.

This chain connects TRBV27 to TRBJ1-2; D unclear. Between the trimmed V and J ends, which lost 5 bases and 6 bases, there was a span of 13 bases. The CDR3 runs to 13 residues. Per the germline V gene, CDR1 is MNHEY and CDR2 is SMNVEV (reference sequence). The CDR3 is CASSLYPGDGYTF. CDR3 nucleotides: TGTGCCAGCAGTCTGTATCCCGGAGATGGCTACACCTTC.

The chain is built from TRBV5-1 and TRBJ1-2, with TRBD1 as a possible D gene (5 bases). Trimming left V 1 base short and J 8 bases short, with 18 bases between. The CDR3 runs 15 residues. CDR1 SGHRS and CDR2 YFSETQ come from the germline V gene. Here the CDR3 reads CASSLSYQGGHGYTF. The CDR3 DNA follows: TGCGCCAGCAGCTTGAGTTACCAGGGAGGTCACGGCTACACCTTC. Drawing the rest from reference TRBV5-1 and TRBJ1-2, the complete variable domain is KAGVTQTPRYLIKTRGQQVTLSCSPISGHRSVSWYQQTPGQGLQFLFEYFSETQRNKGNFPGRFSGRQFSNSRSEMNVSTLELGDSALYLCASSLSYQGGHGYTFGSGTRLTVV.

A word on this clone: The same CDR3 arises from other DNA sequences in this sample as well. The rearrangement joins TRBV29-1 to TRBJ2-2, with 9 bases lining up with TRBD1. J was trimmed by 1 base and V by 1 base; bases with no gene match: 1. The CDR3 is made up of 15 amino acids. Germline V CDR1 and CDR2: SQVTM, ANQGSEA. CDR3 nucleotides: TGCAGCGTTGAAGGGGGACAGGGGAACACCGGGGAGCTGTTTTTT. Its protein is CSVEGGQGNTGELFF.

The CDR3 nucleotides are TGTGCCAGCAGCTTAGCGCCGAGCGGGGGGGCCGAAAACATTCAGTACTTC. It is translated as CASSLAPSGGAENIQYF. The chain links TRBV7-6 to TRBJ2-4; the match to TRBD2 covers 10 bases. The CDR3 runs 17 residues. With 0 bases clipped from V and 5 bases from J, the junction kept 7 bases outside the gene matches. Germline-derived CDR1 and CDR2 are SGHVS and FNYEAQ.

The chain is built from TRBV7-2 and TRBJ2-1, with D perhaps matching TRBD2 (6 bases). The CDR3 sequence is 14 residues long. Trimming removed 1 base at V and 8 bases at J, with 12 bases between. Germline lookup yields CDR1 SGHTA and CDR2 FQGNSA. CDR3 nucleotides: TGTGCCAGCAGCTTAGTGACTAGATATTATGAGCAGTTCTTC. This translates into CASSLVTRYYEQFF.

V is TRBV30 and J is TRBJ2-7; D may be TRBD2 (5 bases). Germline CDR1 GTSNPN, CDR2 SVGIG (reference sequence). The CDR3 is made up of 14 amino acids. Trimming left V 0 bases short and J 0 bases short, with 9 bases between. CDR3 sequence: CAWSVLRDSYEQYF. The CDR3 DNA reads as TGTGCCTGGAGTGTACTCCGGGACTCCTACGAGCAGTACTTC. The variable domain in full, completed from reference TRBV30 and TRBJ2-7, reads SQTIHQWPATLVQPVGSPLSLECTVEGTSNPNLYWYRQAAGRGLQLLFYSVGIGQISSEVPQNLSASRPQDRQFILSSKKLLLSDSGFYLCAWSVLRDSYEQYFGPGTRLTVT.

The rearrangement uses TRBV21-1 and TRBJ2-2; the table gives TRBD2 as D, unverified against the DNA. TRBV21-1 is flagged as a pseudogene. The CDR3 contains 20 residues. The CDR3 spells CASSKRGTSGGFLYTGELFF. The CDR3 DNA reads TGTGCCAGCAGCAAAAGGGGGACTAGCGGGGGTTTCTTGTACACCGGGGAGCTGTTTTTT.

The V and J genes are TRBV11-3 and TRBJ2-2; 11 nucleotides match TRBD2. The CDR3 covers 18 residues. V lost 4 bases, J lost 4 bases, and 11 bases stayed unmatched. Per the germline V gene, CDR1 is SGHNT and CDR2 is YENEEA. CDR3 coding DNA: TGTGCCAGCAGCTATCAAACCGGGACTAGCGGTGGCACCGGGGAGCTGTTTTTT. Amino acids: CASSYQTGTSGGTGELFF.

The CDR3 coding sequence is TGTGCCAGCAGCGTAGGGTCAGGGTGGGACACTGAAGCTTTCTTT. Protein: CASSVGSGWDTEAFF. The V call is TRBV9, the J call TRBJ1-1, with D maybe TRBD1 (5 bases). V gave up 0 bases and J gave up 3 bases, with 12 bases separating them. This CDR3 spans 15 amino acids. CDR1 and CDR2 (germline): SGDLS, YYNGEE.

V gene TRBV7-8 combines with J gene TRBJ1-1; D might be TRBD1 (6 bases). V was trimmed by 5 bases and J by 4 bases, leaving 11 bases between them. There are 13 residues in the CDR3. From germline, CDR1 is SGHVS and CDR2 FQNEAQ. The DNA for the CDR3 is TGTGCCAGCAGCCCCAGGGGTCGCACTGAAGCTTTCTTT. Translation gives CASSPRGRTEAFF.

CDR3 DNA sequence: TGTGCCTGGATCAGCCGGGGGGTAGATACGCAGTATTTT. Its translation is CAWISRGVDTQYF. The chain uses TRBV30 and TRBJ2-3; 7 positions agree with TRBD2. Trimming took 4 bases from V and 5 from J; bases not matched to a gene: 6. Germline V gene sequence: CDR1 GTSNPN, CDR2 SVGIG (reference sequence). The CDR3 sequence is 13 residues long. The variable domain in full, with the rest retrieved from reference TRBV30 and TRBJ2-3, is SQTIHQWPATLVQPVGSPLSLECTVEGTSNPNLYWYRQAAGRGLQLLFYSVGIGQISSEVPQNLSASRPQDRQFILSSKKLLLSDSGFYLCAWISRGVDTQYFGPGTRLTVL.

This clone was counted once. The genes are TRBV5-1 and TRBJ2-1; 11 nucleotides match TRBD2. V shed 4 bases, J shed 5 bases, and the junction held 8 bases outside the gene matches. Germline values: CDR1 SGHRS, CDR2 YFSETQ. The CDR3 sequence is 16 residues long. The CDR3 DNA is TGCGCCAGCAGCGCACGGGGACTAGCGGTCGACAATGAGCAGTTCTTC. Translated, it gives CASSARGLAVDNEQFF. The full variable domain, rest sourced from reference TRBV5-1 and TRBJ2-1, is KAGVTQTPRYLIKTRGQQVTLSCSPISGHRSVSWYQQTPGQGLQFLFEYFSETQRNKGNFPGRFSGRQFSNSRSEMNVSTLELGDSALYLCASSARGLAVDNEQFFGPGTRLTVL.

V and J are TRBV7-8 and TRBJ1-3; 7 bases are a match to TRBD1. The trim removed 3 bases at V and 4 bases at J, leaving 6 bases unmatched. Germline CDR1 is SGHVS and CDR2 is FQNEAQ. The CDR3 runs 15 residues. In DNA, the CDR3 is TGTGCCAGCAGCTTTAAATACAGGGGAGGAAACACCATATATTTT. Translation: CASSFKYRGGNTIYF.

CDR3 in DNA: TGTGCCAGCAGCTTCAGGGGTTCGGATGAAAAACTGTTTTTT. Residues: CASSFRGSDEKLFF. The rearrangement links TRBV11-2 to TRBJ1-4, with D tentatively TRBD1 (6 bases). The CDR3 contains 14 residues. The ends were cut back, 3 bases at V and 6 bases at J, with 11 bases in the middle. The germline V gene encodes CDR1 SGHAT and CDR2 FQNNGV.

This rearrangement joins TRBV4-2 to TRBJ2-1, with 8 bases aligning to TRBD2. The CDR3 contains 17 residues. CDR1 is LGHNA, CDR2 YNFKEQ, per germline. V lost 1 base and J lost 0; bases outside the gene matches: 5. In DNA form, the CDR3 reads TGTGCCAGCAGCCAAGTGTCGGCGGGAGGCTCCTACAATGAGCAGTTCTTC. Encoded protein: CASSQVSAGGSYNEQFF.